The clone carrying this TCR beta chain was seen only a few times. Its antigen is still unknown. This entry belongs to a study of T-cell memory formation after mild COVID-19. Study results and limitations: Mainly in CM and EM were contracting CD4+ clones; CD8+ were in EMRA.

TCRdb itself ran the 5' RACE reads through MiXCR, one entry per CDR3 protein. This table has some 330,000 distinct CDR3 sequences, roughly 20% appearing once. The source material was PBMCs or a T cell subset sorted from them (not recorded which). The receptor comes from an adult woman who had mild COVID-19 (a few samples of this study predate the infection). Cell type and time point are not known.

CDR3 coding DNA: TGTGCCAGCAGTTTAGCGCTAACTAGCGGGATAGTACGCGAGCAGTACTTC. Encoded protein: CASSLALTSGIVREQYF. The chain is built from TRBV12-3 or TRBV12-4 and TRBJ2-7; 10 positions match TRBD2. V was clipped by 0 bases and J by 6 bases; unmatched bases: 11. CDR3 size: 17 residues.